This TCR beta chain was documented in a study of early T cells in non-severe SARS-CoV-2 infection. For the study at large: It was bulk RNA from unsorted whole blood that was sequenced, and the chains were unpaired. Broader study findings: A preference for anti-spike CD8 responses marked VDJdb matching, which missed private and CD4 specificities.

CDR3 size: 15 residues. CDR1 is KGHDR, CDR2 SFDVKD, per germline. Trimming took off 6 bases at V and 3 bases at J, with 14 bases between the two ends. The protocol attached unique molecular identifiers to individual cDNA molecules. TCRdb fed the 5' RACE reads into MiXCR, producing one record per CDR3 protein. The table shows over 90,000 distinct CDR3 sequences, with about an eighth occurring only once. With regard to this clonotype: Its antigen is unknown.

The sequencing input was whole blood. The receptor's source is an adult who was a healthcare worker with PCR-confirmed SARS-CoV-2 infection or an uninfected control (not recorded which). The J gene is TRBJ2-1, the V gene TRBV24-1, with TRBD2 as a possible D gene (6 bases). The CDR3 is CATSPHGGNYNEQFF. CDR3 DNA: TGTGCCACCAGTCCCCACGGGGGTAACTACAATGAGCAGTTCTTC.